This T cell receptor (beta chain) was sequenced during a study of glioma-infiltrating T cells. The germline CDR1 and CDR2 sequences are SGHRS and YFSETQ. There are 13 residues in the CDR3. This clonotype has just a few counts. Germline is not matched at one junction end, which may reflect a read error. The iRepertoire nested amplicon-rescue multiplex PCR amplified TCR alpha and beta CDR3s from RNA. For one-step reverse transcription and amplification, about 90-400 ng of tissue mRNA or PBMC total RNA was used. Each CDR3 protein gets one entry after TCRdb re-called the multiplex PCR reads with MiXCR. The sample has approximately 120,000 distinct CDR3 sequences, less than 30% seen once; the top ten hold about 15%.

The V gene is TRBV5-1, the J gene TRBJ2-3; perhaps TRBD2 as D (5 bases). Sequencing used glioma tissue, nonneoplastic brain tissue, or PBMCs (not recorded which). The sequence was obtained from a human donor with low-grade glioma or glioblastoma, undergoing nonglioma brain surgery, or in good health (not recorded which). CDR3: CASRLRGTDTQYF. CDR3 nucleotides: TGCGCCAGCCGCTTGAGGGGCACAGATACGCAGTATTTT.